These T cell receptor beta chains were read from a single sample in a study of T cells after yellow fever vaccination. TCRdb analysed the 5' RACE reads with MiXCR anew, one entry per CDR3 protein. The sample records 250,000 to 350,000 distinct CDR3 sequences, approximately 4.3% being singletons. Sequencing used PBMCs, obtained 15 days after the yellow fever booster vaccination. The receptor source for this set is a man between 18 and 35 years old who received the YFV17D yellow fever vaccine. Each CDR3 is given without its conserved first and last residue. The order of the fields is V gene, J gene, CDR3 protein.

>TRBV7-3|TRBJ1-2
ASSTGTAYGYT
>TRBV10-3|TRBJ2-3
AIRGGRETQY
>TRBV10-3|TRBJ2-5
ATSPGGETQY
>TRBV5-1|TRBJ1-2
ASSEGQGNYGYT
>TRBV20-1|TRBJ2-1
SARGQGYGEQF
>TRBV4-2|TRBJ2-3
ASSQVSGGQTDTQY
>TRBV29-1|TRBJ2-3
SVELGDDTQY
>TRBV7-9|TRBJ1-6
ASNSFHSSYNSPLH
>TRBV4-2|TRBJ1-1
ASSQDLYQNTEAF
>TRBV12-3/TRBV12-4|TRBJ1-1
ASSLRGQLNTEAF
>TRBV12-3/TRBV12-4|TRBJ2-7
ASTPAVGTYEQY
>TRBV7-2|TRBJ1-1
ASSSGQGFAEAF
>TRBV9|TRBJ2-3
ASSVDLSGPSLDTQY
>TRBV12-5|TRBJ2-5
ASVRGPEETQY
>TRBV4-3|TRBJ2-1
ASSHLRGTSGNEQF
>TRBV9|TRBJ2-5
ASSPTWSQETQY
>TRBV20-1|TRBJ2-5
SARDLTSGVETQY
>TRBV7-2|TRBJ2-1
ASTLIAGGYNEQF
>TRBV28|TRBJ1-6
ASSLKGSPLH
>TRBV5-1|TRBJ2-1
ASRPDTSYNEQF
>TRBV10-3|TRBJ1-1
AISEGGTGVSATEAF
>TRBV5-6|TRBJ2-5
ASSWTGGWETQY
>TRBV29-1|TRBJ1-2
SLWDRGGYT
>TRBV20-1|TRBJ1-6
SALLRDRDNSPLH
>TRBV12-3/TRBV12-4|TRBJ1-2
ASSETGNGYT
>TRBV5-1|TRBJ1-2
ASSQGQASVGYGYT
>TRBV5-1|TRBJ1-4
ASSLWGDQNEKLF
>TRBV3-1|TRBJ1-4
ASSQAGAGFEKLF
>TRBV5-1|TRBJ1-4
ASSEGTAATNEKLF
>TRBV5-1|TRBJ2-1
ASSLELGSYNEQF
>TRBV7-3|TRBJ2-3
ASSLVGSNTDTQY
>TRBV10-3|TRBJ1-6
AISVRQDNSPLH
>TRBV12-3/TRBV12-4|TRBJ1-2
ASSPQDRDGYT
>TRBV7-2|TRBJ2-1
ASSLMGPGYEQF
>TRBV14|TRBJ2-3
ASSQDIPTGGRDTQY
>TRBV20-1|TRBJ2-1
SPKGSPSYNEQF
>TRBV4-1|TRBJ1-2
ASSQDEGTGSGYT
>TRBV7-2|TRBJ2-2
ASSLNRESGELF
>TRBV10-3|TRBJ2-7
AISGGADSYEQY
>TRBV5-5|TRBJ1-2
ASSRVGGHRAGYT
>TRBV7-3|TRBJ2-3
ASSFSGTGADTQY
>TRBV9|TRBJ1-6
ASSVDLRPDRNSPLH
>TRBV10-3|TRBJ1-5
AISERGPASQPQH
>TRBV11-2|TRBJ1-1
ASSLGTRGTEAF
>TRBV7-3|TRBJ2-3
ASSPDRSPSYTQY
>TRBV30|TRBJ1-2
AWSVSGDNGYT
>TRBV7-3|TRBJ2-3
ASSSGTPAQY
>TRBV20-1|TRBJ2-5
SAHWGETQY
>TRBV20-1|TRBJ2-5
SASGGAGETQY
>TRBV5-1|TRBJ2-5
ASSASTVQETQY
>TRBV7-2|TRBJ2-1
ASSLLLGGPYNEQF
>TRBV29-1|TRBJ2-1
SVDGVPSLSYNEQF
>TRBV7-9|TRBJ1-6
ASSLNTGGSSPLH
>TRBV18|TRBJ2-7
ASSSQGQSYEQY
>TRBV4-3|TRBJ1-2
ASSSLIGSSDYGYT
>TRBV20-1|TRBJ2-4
SARDYIQY
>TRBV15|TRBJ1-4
ATSRDLGHRGEKLF
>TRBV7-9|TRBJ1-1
ASSLRGDTEAF
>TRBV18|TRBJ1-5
ASSPIGLADYSNQPQH
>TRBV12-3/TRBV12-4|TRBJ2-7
ASSLVGIGDEQY